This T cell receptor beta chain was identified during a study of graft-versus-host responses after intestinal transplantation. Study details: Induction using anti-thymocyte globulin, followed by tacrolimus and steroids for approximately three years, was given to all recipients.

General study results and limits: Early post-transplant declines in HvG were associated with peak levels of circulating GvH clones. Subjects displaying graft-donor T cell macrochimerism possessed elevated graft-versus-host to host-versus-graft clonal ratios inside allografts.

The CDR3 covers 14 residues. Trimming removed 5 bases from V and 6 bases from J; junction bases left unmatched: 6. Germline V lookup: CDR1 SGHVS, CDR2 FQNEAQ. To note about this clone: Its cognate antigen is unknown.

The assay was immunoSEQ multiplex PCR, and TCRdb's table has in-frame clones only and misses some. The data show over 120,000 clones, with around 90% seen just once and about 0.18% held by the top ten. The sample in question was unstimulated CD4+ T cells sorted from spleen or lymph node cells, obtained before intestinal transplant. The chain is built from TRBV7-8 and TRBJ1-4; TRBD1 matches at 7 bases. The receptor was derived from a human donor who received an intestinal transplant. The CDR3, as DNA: TGTGCCAGCAGCCCGCGGGACAGCGATGAAAAACTGTTTTTT. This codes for CASSPRDSDEKLFF.